This TCR beta chain is from a study of beta chain features in type 1 diabetes. Overall study results and limits: Significant though moderate, a shortening of TCRB CDR3s appeared in all four CD4+ subsets of Type 1 diabetes patients.

V was shortened by 1 base and J by 0 bases, with 10 bases between the two germline ends. This CDR3 region has 15 residues. Germline V gene sequence: CDR1 SGHTA, CDR2 FQGNSA. As regards this clone: Antigen specificity is unknown.

All of the isolated RNA was reverse transcribed, so expressed TCRB transcripts were sequenced. Data came from immunoSEQ multiplex PCR; TCRdb stores just in-frame clones and leaves some out. This table holds some 250,000 clones, over 11% found once. The clonotype originates from a young man with type 1 diabetes. The chain joins TRBV7-2 to TRBJ2-7; the D is unclear. Specimen: naive CD4+ T cells from blood. This CDR3 reads CASSLGLTGSYEQYF. The CDR3 nucleotides read TGTGCCAGCAGCTTAGGACTTACCGGCTCCTACGAGCAGTACTTC.